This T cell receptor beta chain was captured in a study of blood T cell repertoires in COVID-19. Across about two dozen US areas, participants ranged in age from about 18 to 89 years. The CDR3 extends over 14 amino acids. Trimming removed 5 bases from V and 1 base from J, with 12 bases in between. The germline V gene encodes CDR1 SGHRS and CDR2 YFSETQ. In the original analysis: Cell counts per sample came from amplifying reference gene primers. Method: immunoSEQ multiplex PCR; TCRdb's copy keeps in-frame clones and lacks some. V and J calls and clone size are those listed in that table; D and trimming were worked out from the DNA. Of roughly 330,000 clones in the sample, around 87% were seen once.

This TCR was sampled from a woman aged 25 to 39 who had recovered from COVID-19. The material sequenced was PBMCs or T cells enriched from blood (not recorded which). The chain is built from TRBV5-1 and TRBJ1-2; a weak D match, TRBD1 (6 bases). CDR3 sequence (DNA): TGCGCCAGCAGGGACAGTGGTTTTAACTATGGCTACACCTTC. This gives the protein CASRDSGFNYGYTF.